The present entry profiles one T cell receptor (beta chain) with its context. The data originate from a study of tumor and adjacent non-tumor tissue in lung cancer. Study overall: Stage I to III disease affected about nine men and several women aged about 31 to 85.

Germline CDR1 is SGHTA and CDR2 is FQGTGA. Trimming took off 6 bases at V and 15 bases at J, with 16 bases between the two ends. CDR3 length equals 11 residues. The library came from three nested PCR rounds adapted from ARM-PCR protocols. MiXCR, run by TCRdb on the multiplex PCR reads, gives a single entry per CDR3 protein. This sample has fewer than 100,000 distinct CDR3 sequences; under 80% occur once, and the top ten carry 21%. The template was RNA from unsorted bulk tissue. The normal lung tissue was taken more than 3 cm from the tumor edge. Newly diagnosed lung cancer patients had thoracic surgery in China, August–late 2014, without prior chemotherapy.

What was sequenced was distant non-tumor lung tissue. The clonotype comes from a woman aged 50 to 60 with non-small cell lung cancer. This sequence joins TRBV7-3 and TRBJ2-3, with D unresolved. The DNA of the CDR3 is TGTGCCAGCAGTCGAACAGATACACATTATTTT. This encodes CASSRTDTHYF. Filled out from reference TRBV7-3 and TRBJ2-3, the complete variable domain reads GAGVSQTPSNKVTEKGKYVELRCDPISGHTALYWYRQSLGQGPEFLIYFQGTGAADDSGLPNDRFFAVRPEGSVSTLKIQRTERGDSAVYLCASSRTDTHYFGPGTRLTVL.